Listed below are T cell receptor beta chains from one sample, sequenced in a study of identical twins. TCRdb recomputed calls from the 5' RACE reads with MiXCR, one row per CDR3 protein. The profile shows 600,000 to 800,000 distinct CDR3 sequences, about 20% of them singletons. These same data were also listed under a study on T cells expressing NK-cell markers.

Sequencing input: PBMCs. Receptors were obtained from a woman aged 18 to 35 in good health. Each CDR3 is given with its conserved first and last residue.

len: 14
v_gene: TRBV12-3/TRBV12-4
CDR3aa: CASLGMGTTVGQYF

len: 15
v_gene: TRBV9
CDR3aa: CASSLGQGGSYAQYF

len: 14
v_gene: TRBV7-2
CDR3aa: CASSLGSMRSEQYF

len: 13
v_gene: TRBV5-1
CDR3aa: CASSFGPRYEQYF

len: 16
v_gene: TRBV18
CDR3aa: CASSPPGQGRADTQYF

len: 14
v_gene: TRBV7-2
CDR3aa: CASSGGTGNYEQYF

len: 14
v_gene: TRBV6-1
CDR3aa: CASSWGGNTGELFF

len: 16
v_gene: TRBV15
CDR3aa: CATSSPQDRFVHEQYF

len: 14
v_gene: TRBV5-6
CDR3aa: CASSFELLGETQYF

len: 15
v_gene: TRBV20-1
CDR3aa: CSAREGTGRNTEAFF

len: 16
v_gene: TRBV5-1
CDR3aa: CASSLEGTSGVGEQFF

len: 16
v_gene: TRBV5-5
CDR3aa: CASSLVFSGSIYEQYF

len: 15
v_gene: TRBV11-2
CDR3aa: CASSSPATGQETQYF

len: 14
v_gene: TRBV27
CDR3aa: CASSLRGTSYEQYF

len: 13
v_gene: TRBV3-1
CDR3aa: CASSQGYGYEQYF

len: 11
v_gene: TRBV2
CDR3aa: CASSEGGRGYF

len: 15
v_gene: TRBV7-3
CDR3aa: CASSFDRTNYNEQFF

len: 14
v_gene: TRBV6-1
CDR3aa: CASRMTRDSYEQYF

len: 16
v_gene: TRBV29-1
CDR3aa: CSVVGDRPWDDYGYTF

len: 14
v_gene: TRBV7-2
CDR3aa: CASSYSGRIETQYF

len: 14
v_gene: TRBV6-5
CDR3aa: CASSFSSGRYEQYF

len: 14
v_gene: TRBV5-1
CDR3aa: CASSLDRSRDTQYF

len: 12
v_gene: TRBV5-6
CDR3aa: CASSRVSLEQYF

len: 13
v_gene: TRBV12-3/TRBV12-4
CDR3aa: CASSRTGAQPQHF

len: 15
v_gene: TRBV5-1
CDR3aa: CASTVGVGNTGELFF

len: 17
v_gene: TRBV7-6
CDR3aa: CASSLKLGQSRGNEQFF

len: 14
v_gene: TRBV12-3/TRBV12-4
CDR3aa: CASSSGRPRNEQYF

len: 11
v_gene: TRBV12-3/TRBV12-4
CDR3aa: CASAVRGTQYF

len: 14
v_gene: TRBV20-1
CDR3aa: CSPQTALSTDTQYF

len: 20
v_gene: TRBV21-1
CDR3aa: CASSKAQKGGSSFNSYEQYF

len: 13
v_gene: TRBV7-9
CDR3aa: CASRRRGFGEQYF

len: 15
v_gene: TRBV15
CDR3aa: CATSGDGGAGAEQFF

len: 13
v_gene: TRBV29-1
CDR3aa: CSVVHGYSGELFF

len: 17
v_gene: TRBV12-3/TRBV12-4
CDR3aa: CASSSGSGVYTDNEQFF

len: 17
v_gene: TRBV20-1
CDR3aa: CSARGAGRPSGANVLTF

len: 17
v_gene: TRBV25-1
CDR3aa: CASSEQGTVWPNSPLHF

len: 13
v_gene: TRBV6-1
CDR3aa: CASSRGRHGELFF

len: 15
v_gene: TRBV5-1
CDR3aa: CASSLEVGVSYEQYF

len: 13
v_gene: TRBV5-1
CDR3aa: CASIQAGTDTQYF

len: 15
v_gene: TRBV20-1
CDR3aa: CSAIEKQGRTGELFF

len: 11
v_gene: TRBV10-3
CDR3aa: CAISQTSEAFF

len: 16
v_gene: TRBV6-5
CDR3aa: CASSYSTVSSYNEQFF

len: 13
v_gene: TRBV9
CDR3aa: CASSVRPRYTQYF

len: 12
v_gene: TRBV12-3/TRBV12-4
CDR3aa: CASSPDRAEAFF

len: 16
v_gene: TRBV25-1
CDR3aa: CASSDFGAMGQETQYF

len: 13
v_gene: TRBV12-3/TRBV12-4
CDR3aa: CASSFMPNYGYTF

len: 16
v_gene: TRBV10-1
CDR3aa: CASSEYRDRITYEQYF

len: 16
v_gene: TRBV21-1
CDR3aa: CASSRREVWGNQPQHF

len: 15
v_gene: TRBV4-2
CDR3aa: CASSQVSPANYGYTF

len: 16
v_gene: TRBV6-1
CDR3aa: CASRAGSGESYNEQFF